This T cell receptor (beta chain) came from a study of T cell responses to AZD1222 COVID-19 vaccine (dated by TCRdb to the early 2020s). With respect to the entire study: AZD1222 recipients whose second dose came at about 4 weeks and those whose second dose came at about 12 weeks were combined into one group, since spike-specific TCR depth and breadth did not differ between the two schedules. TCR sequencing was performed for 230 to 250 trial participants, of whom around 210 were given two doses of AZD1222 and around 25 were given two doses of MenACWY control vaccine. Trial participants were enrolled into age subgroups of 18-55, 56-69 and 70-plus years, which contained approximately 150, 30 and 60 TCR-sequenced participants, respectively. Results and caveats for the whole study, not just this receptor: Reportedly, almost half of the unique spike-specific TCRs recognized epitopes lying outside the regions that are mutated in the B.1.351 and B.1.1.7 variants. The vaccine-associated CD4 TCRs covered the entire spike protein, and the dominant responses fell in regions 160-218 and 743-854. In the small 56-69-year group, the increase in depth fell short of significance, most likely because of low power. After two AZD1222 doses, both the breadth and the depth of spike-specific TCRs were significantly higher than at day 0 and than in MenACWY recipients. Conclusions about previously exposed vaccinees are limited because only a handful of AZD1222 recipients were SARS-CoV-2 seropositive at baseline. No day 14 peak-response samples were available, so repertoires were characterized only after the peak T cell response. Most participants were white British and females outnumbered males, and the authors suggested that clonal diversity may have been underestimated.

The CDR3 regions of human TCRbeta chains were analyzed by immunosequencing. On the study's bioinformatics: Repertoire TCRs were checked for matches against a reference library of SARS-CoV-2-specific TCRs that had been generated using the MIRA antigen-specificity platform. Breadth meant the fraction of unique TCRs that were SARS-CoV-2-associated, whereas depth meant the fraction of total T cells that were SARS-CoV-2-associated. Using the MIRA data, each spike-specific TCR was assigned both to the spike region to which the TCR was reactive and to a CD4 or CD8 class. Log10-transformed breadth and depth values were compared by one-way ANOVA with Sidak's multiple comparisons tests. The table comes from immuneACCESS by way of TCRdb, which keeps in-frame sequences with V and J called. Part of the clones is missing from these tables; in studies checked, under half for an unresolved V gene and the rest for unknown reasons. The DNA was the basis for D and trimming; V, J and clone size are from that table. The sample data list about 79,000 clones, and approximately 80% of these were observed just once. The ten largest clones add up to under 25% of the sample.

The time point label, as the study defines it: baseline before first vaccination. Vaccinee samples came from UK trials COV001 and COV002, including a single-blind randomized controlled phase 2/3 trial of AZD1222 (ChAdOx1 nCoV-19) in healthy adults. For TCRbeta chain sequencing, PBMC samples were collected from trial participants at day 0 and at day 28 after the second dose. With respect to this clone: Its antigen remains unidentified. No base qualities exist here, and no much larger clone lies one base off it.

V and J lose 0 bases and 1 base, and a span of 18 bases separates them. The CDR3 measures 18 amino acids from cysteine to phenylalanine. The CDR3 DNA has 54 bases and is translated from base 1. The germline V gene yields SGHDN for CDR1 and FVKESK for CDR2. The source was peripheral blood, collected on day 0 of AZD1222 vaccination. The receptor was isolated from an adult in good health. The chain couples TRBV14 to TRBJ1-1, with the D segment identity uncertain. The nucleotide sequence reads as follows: TGTGCCAGCAGCCAAGAGTGGCAGCAGCGGTCAGAGAACACTGAAGCTTTCTTT. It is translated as CASSQEWQQRSENTEAFF.